Listed below are T cell receptor beta chains from one sample, sequenced in a study of T cell responses to AZD1222 COVID-19 vaccine. Using immunoSEQ multiplex PCR, the repertoire was profiled, and TCRdb retains in-frame clones only, with some absent. The sample shows about 120,000 clones, approximately 94% of them seen only once. The sample in question was peripheral blood, obtained 28 days after the second AZD1222 dose. The source of these receptors is an adult who received the AZD1222 COVID-19 vaccine. The CDR3 runs from the conserved cysteine through the conserved F or W. Fields, in order: V gene, CDR3 length, D gene, J gene, clone size, CDR3 DNA, CDR3 protein. The D gene is left open where the match is weak. Clone size, where shown, is once, few, many, or a class for clones that have expanded.

V: TRBV12-5; length: 15; D: .; J: TRBJ1-1; size: .; DNA: TGTGCTAGTGGTTTGGTACGTGGGGGGAACACTGAAGCTTTCTTT; CDR3: CASGLVRGGNTEAFF
V: TRBV5-1; length: 15; D: .; J: TRBJ1-6; size: .; DNA: TGCGCCAGCAGTCTCGGGAGCTCCTATAATTCACCCCTCCACTTT; CDR3: CASSLGSSYNSPLHF
V: TRBV16; length: 15; D: TRBD1; J: TRBJ1-2; size: .; DNA: TGTGCCAGCAGCCCTAGGGCGACAGGGGAATATGGCTACACCTTC; CDR3: CASSPRATGEYGYTF
V: TRBV5-1; length: 14; D: .; J: TRBJ1-1; size: .; DNA: TGCGCCAGCAGCTTGGGGGTCCGGGGCACTGAAGCTTTCTTT; CDR3: CASSLGVRGTEAFF
V: TRBV7-8; length: 16; D: TRBD1; J: TRBJ1-5; size: .; DNA: TGTGCCAGCAGCTTAAGGGACAGGGAAAGCAATCAGCCCCAGCATTTT; CDR3: CASSLRDRESNQPQHF
V: TRBV5-1; length: 14; D: .; J: TRBJ2-7; size: .; DNA: TGCGCCAGCAGCTCCGGGCACGAGGGTCCCGAGCAGTACTTC; CDR3: CASSSGHEGPEQYF
V: TRBV21-1; length: 18; D: .; J: TRBJ2-5; size: few; DNA: TGTGCCAGCAGCAACTCCGGACTAGCGCCAAGCCAACGCGGGACCCAGTACTTC; CDR3: CASSNSGLAPSQRGTQYF
V: TRBV19; length: 18; D: .; J: TRBJ1-3; size: .; DNA: TGTGCCAGTAGTACATACCTGATTGACGGGAACCCAGGAAACACCATATATTTT; CDR3: CASSTYLIDGNPGNTIYF
V: TRBV6-2/TRBV6-3; length: 15; D: TRBD2; J: TRBJ2-1; size: .; DNA: TGTGCCAGCAGCCAAACTAGCGGGGCGTACAATGAGCAGTTCTTC; CDR3: CASSQTSGAYNEQFF
V: TRBV11-2; length: 17; D: .; J: TRBJ2-2; size: .; DNA: TGTGCCAGCACTTCCAGAATACCACAACCGAACACCGGGGAGCTGTTTTTT; CDR3: CASTSRIPQPNTGELFF
V: TRBV19; length: 15; D: TRBD1; J: TRBJ2-5; size: .; DNA: TGTGCCAGTAGTGGGTGGACAGGGAGTCAAGAGACCCAGTACTTC; CDR3: CASSGWTGSQETQYF
V: TRBV25-1; length: 13; D: .; J: TRBJ1-1; size: .; DNA: TGTGCCAGCAGCACAGGGTTTTACACTGAAGCTTTCTTT; CDR3: CASSTGFYTEAFF
V: TRBV20-1; length: 15; D: .; J: TRBJ1-2; size: .; DNA: TGCAGTGCTAGTCGCTCAAGTGGGGGCTATGAGGGCTACACCTTC; CDR3: CSASRSSGGYEGYTF
V: TRBV7-9; length: 16; D: TRBD1; J: TRBJ2-3; size: .; DNA: TGTGCCAGCAGCAACACCGTGGGGACAGGGGGAGATACGCAGTATTTT; CDR3: CASSNTVGTGGDTQYF
V: TRBV2; length: 14; D: .; J: TRBJ2-7; size: .; DNA: TGTGCCAGCAGAAGGACAATGAGCTCCTACGAGCAGTACTTC; CDR3: CASRRTMSSYEQYF
V: TRBV5-4; length: 14; D: .; J: TRBJ2-5; size: .; DNA: TGTGCCAGCAGCTTGACTGCGATCCAAGAGACCCAGTACTTC; CDR3: CASSLTAIQETQYF
V: TRBV7-2; length: 15; D: .; J: TRBJ1-1; size: .; DNA: TGTGCCAGCAGCCCCCGCGGTGGGATGAACACTGAAGCTTTCTTT; CDR3: CASSPRGGMNTEAFF
V: TRBV6-2/TRBV6-3; length: 16; D: TRBD2; J: TRBJ2-5; size: .; DNA: TGTGCCAGCAGTTACGGACTGGCGGGAGGCCCAGAGACCCAGTACTTC; CDR3: CASSYGLAGGPETQYF
V: TRBV7-9; length: 14; D: .; J: TRBJ2-5; size: .; DNA: TGTGCCAGCAGCTTTGAGACACGTCCGCAAGATCAGTACTTC; CDR3: CASSFETRPQDQYF
V: TRBV7-9; length: 16; D: .; J: TRBJ2-3; size: .; DNA: TGTGCCAGCAGCTCCCGACCCATTCGAGAGGCAGATACGCAGTATTTT; CDR3: CASSSRPIREADTQYF
V: TRBV5-1; length: 15; D: .; J: TRBJ2-6; size: .; DNA: TGCGCCAGCAGCTTGTCTGGGGTTGGGGCCAACGTCCTGACTTTC; CDR3: CASSLSGVGANVLTF
V: TRBV5-1; length: 15; D: .; J: TRBJ1-2; size: .; DNA: TGCGCCAGCAGCCCGGACGGGGTCGCGGCCCCCGGCTACACCTTC; CDR3: CASSPDGVAAPGYTF
V: TRBV5-4; length: 14; D: .; J: TRBJ1-3; size: .; DNA: TGTGCCAGCAGCTTGTTTAGTTCCCCCAACACCATATATTTT; CDR3: CASSLFSSPNTIYF
V: TRBV7-2; length: 16; D: .; J: TRBJ2-1; size: .; DNA: TGTGCCAGCAGCCGCAGCGTGCCCAGCTCCTACAATGAGCAGTTCTTC; CDR3: CASSRSVPSSYNEQFF
V: TRBV12-3/TRBV12-4; length: 13; D: .; J: TRBJ1-2; size: .; DNA: TGTGCCAGCAGCCTTTCACCTATTTATGGCTACACCTTC; CDR3: CASSLSPIYGYTF
V: TRBV19; length: 13; D: TRBD1; J: TRBJ2-2; size: .; DNA: TGTGCCAGCCGGGACAGGGGCACCGGGGAGCTGTTTTTT; CDR3: CASRDRGTGELFF
V: TRBV5-1; length: 14; D: TRBD1; J: TRBJ1-1; size: .; DNA: TGCGCCAGCAGCGGGACAGGGAGTAGGAGAATCGCTTTCTTT; CDR3: CASSGTGSRRIAFF
V: TRBV10-3; length: 15; D: .; J: TRBJ2-1; size: .; DNA: TGTGCCATCAGTGTAGGAGGGACCGGATACAATGAGCAGTTCTTC; CDR3: CAISVGGTGYNEQFF
V: TRBV6-2/TRBV6-3; length: 17; D: .; J: TRBJ1-4; size: .; DNA: TGTGCCAGCAGTTACCCTCGAACCGGTGCAACTAATGAAAAACTGTTTTTT; CDR3: CASSYPRTGATNEKLFF
V: TRBV7-8; length: 15; D: .; J: TRBJ1-1; size: .; DNA: TGTGCCAGCAGCTTAATTGGCCTGTCGAACACTGAAGCTTTCTTT; CDR3: CASSLIGLSNTEAFF
V: TRBV12-3/TRBV12-4; length: 13; D: .; J: TRBJ1-2; size: .; DNA: TGTGCCAGCAGTGCACCCCCCAACTATGGCTACACCTTC; CDR3: CASSAPPNYGYTF